These T cell receptor beta chains were read from a single sample in a study of CD8+CD57+ T cells in acquired aplastic anemia. MiXCR, applied by TCRdb to the reads, yields one record per CDR3 protein. The table has about 130,000 distinct CDR3 sequences, around two fifths seen once. The sample comprised sorted CD4+, CD8+, or CD8+CD57+ T cells (not recorded which) from PBMCs. The source is a human donor in good health, serving as a control. Both conserved end residues are part of each CDR3. A D gene is named only where the DNA matches it firmly. Size values are once, few and many counts, or a class for expanded clones, and some rows have none.

clone_size: many; v_call: TRBV20-1; d_call: -; j_call: TRBJ1-5; cdr3_nt: TGCAGTGCTAGTTCTGGGAATCAGCCCCAGCATTTT; cdr3_aa: CSASSGNQPQHF
clone_size: few; v_call: TRBV3-1; d_call: -; j_call: TRBJ2-1; cdr3_nt: TGTGCCAGCAGCCCGGAGACAGGCTACAATGAGCAGTTCTTC; cdr3_aa: CASSPETGYNEQFF
clone_size: few; v_call: TRBV7-9; d_call: TRBD1; j_call: TRBJ2-7; cdr3_nt: TGTGCCAGCAGCTTAATAGGGACAGCCCACGAGCAGTACTTC; cdr3_aa: CASSLIGTAHEQYF
clone_size: many; v_call: TRBV7-9; d_call: TRBD2; j_call: TRBJ2-3; cdr3_nt: TGTGCCAGCAGCCTCGGGACTAGCGGGGCTCTACGCACAGATACGCAGTATTTT; cdr3_aa: CASSLGTSGALRTDTQYF
clone_size: many; v_call: TRBV12-3/TRBV12-4; d_call: -; j_call: TRBJ1-5; cdr3_nt: TGTGCCAGCAGCCGTAGACCGAATAGCAATCAGCCCCAGCATTTT; cdr3_aa: CASSRRPNSNQPQHF
clone_size: -; v_call: TRBV9; d_call: -; j_call: TRBJ2-5; cdr3_nt: TGTGCCAGCAGCGTTGGGGTGCATGAGGAGACCCAGTACTTC; cdr3_aa: CASSVGVHEETQYF
clone_size: -; v_call: TRBV7-6; d_call: -; j_call: TRBJ2-1; cdr3_nt: TGTGCCAGCAGCAATAGGGGGACCTTCACCTACAATGAGCAGTTCTTC; cdr3_aa: CASSNRGTFTYNEQFF
clone_size: -; v_call: TRBV10-2; d_call: TRBD2; j_call: TRBJ2-3; cdr3_nt: TGCGCCAGCAGCCAACCACCGGGACTAGCCCTGAATACGCAGTATTTT; cdr3_aa: CASSQPPGLALNTQYF
clone_size: -; v_call: TRBV7-6; d_call: TRBD1; j_call: TRBJ2-1; cdr3_nt: TGTGCCACCCCGGGACAGCACAATGAGCAGTTCTTC; cdr3_aa: CATPGQHNEQFF
clone_size: many; v_call: TRBV19; d_call: -; j_call: TRBJ2-7; cdr3_nt: TGTGCCAGTAGAGAAAGCGGAGTCTACGAGCAGTACTTC; cdr3_aa: CASRESGVYEQYF
clone_size: many; v_call: TRBV6-1; d_call: -; j_call: TRBJ1-1; cdr3_nt: TGTGCCAGCAGTCGGTGGGAGAACACTGAAGCTTTCTTT; cdr3_aa: CASSRWENTEAFF
clone_size: -; v_call: TRBV15; d_call: -; j_call: TRBJ2-3; cdr3_nt: TGTGCCACCAGCAGAGATGGAACGGTGAACACTGATACGCAGTATTTT; cdr3_aa: CATSRDGTVNTDTQYF
clone_size: few; v_call: TRBV15; d_call: TRBD2; j_call: TRBJ2-1; cdr3_nt: TGTGCCACCAGCAGAGGGGGGGGGACCTTCAATGAGCAGTTCTTC; cdr3_aa: CATSRGGGTFNEQFF
clone_size: -; v_call: TRBV3-1; d_call: -; j_call: TRBJ1-2; cdr3_nt: TGTGCCAGCAGCCAAGTCGGGGGTATTTATGGCTACACCTTC; cdr3_aa: CASSQVGGIYGYTF
clone_size: -; v_call: TRBV2; d_call: -; j_call: TRBJ1-3; cdr3_nt: TGTGCCAGCAACTACCGACAGGGAAACACCATATATTTT; cdr3_aa: CASNYRQGNTIYF
clone_size: -; v_call: TRBV7-2; d_call: TRBD1; j_call: TRBJ1-1; cdr3_nt: TGTGCCAGCGGCTTGGACAGGGTGAACACTGAGGCTTTCTTT; cdr3_aa: CASGLDRVNTEAFF
clone_size: few; v_call: TRBV5-4; d_call: TRBD1; j_call: TRBJ1-1; cdr3_nt: TGTGCCAGCCTTAACCGGGACAGGGGGCCCCCCACTGAAGCTTTCTTT; cdr3_aa: CASLNRDRGPPTEAFF
clone_size: many; v_call: TRBV7-8; d_call: -; j_call: TRBJ1-5; cdr3_nt: TGTGCCAGCAGCCCGAGACAGACCTATAGCAATCAGCCCCAGCATTTT; cdr3_aa: CASSPRQTYSNQPQHF
clone_size: -; v_call: TRBV7-6; d_call: -; j_call: TRBJ2-5; cdr3_nt: TGTGCCAGCAGCTCGGGGTTCGAGACCCAGTACTTC; cdr3_aa: CASSSGFETQYF
clone_size: -; v_call: TRBV19; d_call: -; j_call: TRBJ2-7; cdr3_nt: TGTGCCAGTAGTATAGATCGGACGGTTGAGCAGTACTTC; cdr3_aa: CASSIDRTVEQYF
clone_size: many; v_call: TRBV4-2; d_call: TRBD1; j_call: TRBJ2-5; cdr3_nt: TGTGCCAGCAGCCCCCCGGACAGGGAAGAGACCCAGTACTTC; cdr3_aa: CASSPPDREETQYF
clone_size: many; v_call: TRBV12-3/TRBV12-4; d_call: -; j_call: TRBJ2-1; cdr3_nt: TGTGCCAGCAGTTTGACTCCTACTTACAATGAGCAGTTCTTC; cdr3_aa: CASSLTPTYNEQFF
clone_size: few; v_call: TRBV10-3; d_call: -; j_call: TRBJ1-2; cdr3_nt: TGTGCCATCAGTGAGCCGCGACAGCCCTATGGCTACACCTTC; cdr3_aa: CAISEPRQPYGYTF
clone_size: -; v_call: TRBV24-1; d_call: -; j_call: TRBJ1-5; cdr3_nt: TGTGCCACCAGTGATCCGGGGGCAGTCAATCAGCCCCAGCATTTT; cdr3_aa: CATSDPGAVNQPQHF
clone_size: -; v_call: TRBV30; d_call: -; j_call: TRBJ1-2; cdr3_nt: TGTGCTTGGAGCCCAGGAGTGATCCATGGCTACACCTTC; cdr3_aa: CAWSPGVIHGYTF
clone_size: many; v_call: TRBV3-1; d_call: TRBD2; j_call: TRBJ2-2; cdr3_nt: TGTGCCAGCAGCCGACTAGCGGAGACCGGGGAGCTGTTTTTT; cdr3_aa: CASSRLAETGELFF
clone_size: many; v_call: TRBV3-1; d_call: -; j_call: TRBJ2-5; cdr3_nt: TGTGCCAGCAGCCAAGCCGGACAGACTGGGCAAGAGACCCAGTACTTC; cdr3_aa: CASSQAGQTGQETQYF
clone_size: many; v_call: TRBV2; d_call: -; j_call: TRBJ1-2; cdr3_nt: TGTGCCAGCAGTGACGGGGTGCTTAACTATGGCTACACCTTC; cdr3_aa: CASSDGVLNYGYTF
clone_size: -; v_call: TRBV20-1; d_call: -; j_call: TRBJ2-5; cdr3_nt: TGCAGTGCTAGTCGATCAGGGACGGGGGAGACCCAGTACTTC; cdr3_aa: CSASRSGTGETQYF
clone_size: -; v_call: TRBV2; d_call: -; j_call: TRBJ1-1; cdr3_nt: TGTGCCAGCAGTGAACAGGGGAGATCCACTGAAGCTTTCTTT; cdr3_aa: CASSEQGRSTEAFF
clone_size: many; v_call: TRBV10-1; d_call: TRBD2; j_call: TRBJ2-2; cdr3_nt: TGCGCCAGCAGCGGGACTACCAACACCGGGGAGCTGTTTTTT; cdr3_aa: CASSGTTNTGELFF
clone_size: many; v_call: TRBV19; d_call: -; j_call: TRBJ2-5; cdr3_nt: TGTGCCAGTAGTATATCGCGGGATTGGCAGACTGGGGAGACCCAGTACTTC; cdr3_aa: CASSISRDWQTGETQYF
clone_size: -; v_call: TRBV25-1; d_call: -; j_call: TRBJ1-2; cdr3_nt: TGTGCCAGCAGTGAATCTGGGGGAAGGAACTATGGCTACACCTTC; cdr3_aa: CASSESGGRNYGYTF
clone_size: -; v_call: TRBV12-3/TRBV12-4; d_call: -; j_call: TRBJ1-2; cdr3_nt: TGTGCCAGCAGTTTTAGGGCAGGGGAACTTTTAAACTATGGCTACACCTTC; cdr3_aa: CASSFRAGELLNYGYTF
clone_size: -; v_call: TRBV6-1; d_call: -; j_call: TRBJ1-1; cdr3_nt: TGTGCCAGCAGTGAAGCGAGTTCAATCCAAGCTTTCTTT; cdr3_aa: CASSEASSIQAFF
clone_size: -; v_call: TRBV2; d_call: TRBD2; j_call: TRBJ2-3; cdr3_nt: TGTGCCAGCAGTGTACGACTAGCGGGGATCACAGATACGCAGTATTTT; cdr3_aa: CASSVRLAGITDTQYF
clone_size: many; v_call: TRBV20-1; d_call: -; j_call: TRBJ1-2; cdr3_nt: TGCAGTGCTAGAGGTTCAGGGGATGGCTACACCTTC; cdr3_aa: CSARGSGDGYTF
clone_size: -; v_call: TRBV27; d_call: -; j_call: TRBJ1-6; cdr3_nt: TGTGCCAGCGGCCAGGGGAATAATTCACCCCTCCACTTT; cdr3_aa: CASGQGNNSPLHF
clone_size: -; v_call: TRBV20-1; d_call: TRBD1; j_call: TRBJ1-1; cdr3_nt: TGCAGTGCTATGTCCAGGGGGTTCACTGAAGCTTTCTTT; cdr3_aa: CSAMSRGFTEAFF
clone_size: once; v_call: TRBV15; d_call: -; j_call: TRBJ1-6; cdr3_nt: TGTGCCACCTACAGAAATGGCTATAATTCACCCCTCCACTTT; cdr3_aa: CATYRNGYNSPLHF
clone_size: few; v_call: TRBV30; d_call: -; j_call: TRBJ1-3; cdr3_nt: TGTGCCTGGCGAGGACAGCTGATCTCTGGAAACACCATATATTTT; cdr3_aa: CAWRGQLISGNTIYF
clone_size: -; v_call: TRBV24-1; d_call: -; j_call: TRBJ1-5; cdr3_nt: TGTGCCACCAGTGAGACGGGACAAGACAATCAGCCCCAGCATTTT; cdr3_aa: CATSETGQDNQPQHF
clone_size: -; v_call: TRBV11-2; d_call: -; j_call: TRBJ2-1; cdr3_nt: TGTGCCAGCGGAGACTACCACTCCTACAATGAGCAGTTCTTC; cdr3_aa: CASGDYHSYNEQFF
clone_size: -; v_call: TRBV7-9; d_call: TRBD1; j_call: TRBJ2-7; cdr3_nt: TGTGCCAGCGGGACAGGAGAAGCCTACGAGCAGTACTTC; cdr3_aa: CASGTGEAYEQYF
clone_size: many; v_call: TRBV29-1; d_call: -; j_call: TRBJ2-3; cdr3_nt: TGCAGCGTTGAGTACCTGGGTCAGAGCACAGATACGCAGTATTTT; cdr3_aa: CSVEYLGQSTDTQYF
clone_size: -; v_call: TRBV7-8; d_call: -; j_call: TRBJ2-7; cdr3_nt: TGTGCCAGCAGCGGCGGGTTCGCCTACGAGCAGTACTTC; cdr3_aa: CASSGGFAYEQYF
clone_size: -; v_call: TRBV15; d_call: -; j_call: TRBJ1-3; cdr3_nt: TGTGCTAGAGTAGGGCAAGTCTCTGGAAACACCATATATTTT; cdr3_aa: CARVGQVSGNTIYF
clone_size: -; v_call: TRBV25-1; d_call: TRBD1; j_call: TRBJ1-6; cdr3_nt: TGTGCCAGCCGACAGGGTCGGGATTCACCCCTCCACTTT; cdr3_aa: CASRQGRDSPLHF
clone_size: -; v_call: TRBV2; d_call: -; j_call: TRBJ2-7; cdr3_nt: TGTGCCAGCAGTTACCCTCTAGAGGGCCTTTCCTATGAGCAGTACTTC; cdr3_aa: CASSYPLEGLSYEQYF
clone_size: many; v_call: TRBV7-9; d_call: TRBD2; j_call: TRBJ2-5; cdr3_nt: TGTGCCAGCAGCTTTGCCGGGGGGGAGACCCAGTACTTC; cdr3_aa: CASSFAGGETQYF
clone_size: many; v_call: TRBV20-1; d_call: -; j_call: TRBJ1-1; cdr3_nt: TGCAGTGCTAGAGGCGATCGGGGGCTCACTGAAGCTTTCTTT; cdr3_aa: CSARGDRGLTEAFF
clone_size: few; v_call: TRBV5-1; d_call: -; j_call: TRBJ2-1; cdr3_nt: TGCGCCAGCAGCCGGGGAGGAGAGCAGTTCTTC; cdr3_aa: CASSRGGEQFF
clone_size: -; v_call: TRBV7-9; d_call: TRBD2; j_call: TRBJ2-5; cdr3_nt: TGTGCCAGCAGCGCCGGGGGAGGGGAGACCCAGTACTTC; cdr3_aa: CASSAGGGETQYF
clone_size: many; v_call: TRBV20-1; d_call: -; j_call: TRBJ2-1; cdr3_nt: TGCAGTGCTAGTCGCCGGGGGAGGTATGAGCAGTTCTTC; cdr3_aa: CSASRRGRYEQFF
clone_size: few; v_call: TRBV20-1; d_call: TRBD1; j_call: TRBJ1-2; cdr3_nt: TGCAGTGGTCTTTCCGACAGGGTCGATGGCTACACCTTC; cdr3_aa: CSGLSDRVDGYTF
clone_size: -; v_call: TRBV5-6; d_call: TRBD1; j_call: TRBJ1-6; cdr3_nt: TGTGCCAGCACTTGTGAGACAGGGGAGGCTTCACCCCTCCACTTT; cdr3_aa: CASTCETGEASPLHF
clone_size: many; v_call: TRBV20-1; d_call: -; j_call: TRBJ1-4; cdr3_nt: TGCAGTGCTAGAGATCACAAGGGAGTAGGTGAAAAACTGTTTTTT; cdr3_aa: CSARDHKGVGEKLFF
clone_size: many; v_call: TRBV9; d_call: TRBD1; j_call: TRBJ2-7; cdr3_nt: TGTGCCAGCAGCCCAGGAGGGACAGGATTCGGTGGTTTCTACGAGCAGTACTTC; cdr3_aa: CASSPGGTGFGGFYEQYF
clone_size: -; v_call: TRBV4-2; d_call: TRBD1; j_call: TRBJ1-2; cdr3_nt: TGTGCCAGCAGCCCCCACAGGACAGGACCAACTGGCTACACCTTC; cdr3_aa: CASSPHRTGPTGYTF
clone_size: -; v_call: TRBV25-1; d_call: -; j_call: TRBJ1-1; cdr3_nt: TGTGCCAGCTCCCGGATCCGCGGGTCTGAAGCTTTCTTT; cdr3_aa: CASSRIRGSEAFF